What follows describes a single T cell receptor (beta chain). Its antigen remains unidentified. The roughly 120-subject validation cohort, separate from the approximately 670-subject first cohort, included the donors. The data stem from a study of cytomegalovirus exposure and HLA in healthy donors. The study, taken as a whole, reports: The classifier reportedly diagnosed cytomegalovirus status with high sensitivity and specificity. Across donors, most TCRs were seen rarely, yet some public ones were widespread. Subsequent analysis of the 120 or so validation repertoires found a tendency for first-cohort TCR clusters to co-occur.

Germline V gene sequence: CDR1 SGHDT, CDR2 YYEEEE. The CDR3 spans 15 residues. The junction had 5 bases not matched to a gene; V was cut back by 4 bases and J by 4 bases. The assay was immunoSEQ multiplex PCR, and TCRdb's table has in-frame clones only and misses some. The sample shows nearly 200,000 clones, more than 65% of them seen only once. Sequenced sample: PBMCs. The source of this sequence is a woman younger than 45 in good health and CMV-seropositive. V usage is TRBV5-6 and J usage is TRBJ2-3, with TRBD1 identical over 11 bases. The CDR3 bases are TGTGCCAGCAGCCCTAAGGACAGGGGGCCAGATACGCAGTATTTT. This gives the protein CASSPKDRGPDTQYF.